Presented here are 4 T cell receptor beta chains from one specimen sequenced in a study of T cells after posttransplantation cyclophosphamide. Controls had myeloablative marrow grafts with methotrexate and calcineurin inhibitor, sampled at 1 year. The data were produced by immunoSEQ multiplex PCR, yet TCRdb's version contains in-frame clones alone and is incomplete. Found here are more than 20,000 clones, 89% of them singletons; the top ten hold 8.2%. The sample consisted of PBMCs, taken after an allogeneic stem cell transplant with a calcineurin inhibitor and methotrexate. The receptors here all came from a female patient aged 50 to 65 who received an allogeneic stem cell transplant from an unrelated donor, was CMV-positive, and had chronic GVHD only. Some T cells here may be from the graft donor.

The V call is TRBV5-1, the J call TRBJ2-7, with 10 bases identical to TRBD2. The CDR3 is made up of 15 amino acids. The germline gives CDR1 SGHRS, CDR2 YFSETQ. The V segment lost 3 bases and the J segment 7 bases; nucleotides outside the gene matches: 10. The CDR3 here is CASSSRSGLAAEQYF. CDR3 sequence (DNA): TGCGCCAGCAGCTCGAGGAGTGGACTAGCGGCGGAGCAGTACTTC.

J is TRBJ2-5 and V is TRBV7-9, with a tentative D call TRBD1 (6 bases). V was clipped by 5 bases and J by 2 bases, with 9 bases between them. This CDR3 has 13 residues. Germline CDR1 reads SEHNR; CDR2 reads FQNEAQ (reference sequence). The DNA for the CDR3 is TGTGCCAGCAGCCGAGGACAGCAAGAGACCCAGTACTTC. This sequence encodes CASSRGQQETQYF.

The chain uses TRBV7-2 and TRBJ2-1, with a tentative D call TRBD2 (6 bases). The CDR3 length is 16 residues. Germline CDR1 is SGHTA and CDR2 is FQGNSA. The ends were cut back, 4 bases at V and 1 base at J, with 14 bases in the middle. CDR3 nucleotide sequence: TGTGCCAGCAGCTCGGCCGGGACTCGGTCCTACAATGAGCAGTTCTTC. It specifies CASSSAGTRSYNEQFF.

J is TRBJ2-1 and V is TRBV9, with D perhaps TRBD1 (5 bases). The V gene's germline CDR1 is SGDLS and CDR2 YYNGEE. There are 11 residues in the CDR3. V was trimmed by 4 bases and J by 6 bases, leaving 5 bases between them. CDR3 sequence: CASSQGNEQFF. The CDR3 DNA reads TGTGCCAGCAGCCAGGGCAATGAGCAGTTCTTC.